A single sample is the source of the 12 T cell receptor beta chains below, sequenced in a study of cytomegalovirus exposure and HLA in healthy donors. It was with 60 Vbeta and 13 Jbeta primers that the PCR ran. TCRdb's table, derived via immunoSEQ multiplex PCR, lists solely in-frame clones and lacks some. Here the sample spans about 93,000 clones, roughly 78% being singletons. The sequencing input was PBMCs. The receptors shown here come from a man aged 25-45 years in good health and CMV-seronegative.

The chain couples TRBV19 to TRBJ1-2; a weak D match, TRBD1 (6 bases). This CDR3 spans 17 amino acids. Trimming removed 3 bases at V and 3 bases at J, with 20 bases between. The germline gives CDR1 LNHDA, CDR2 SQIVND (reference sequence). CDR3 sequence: CASSIGWPDRSDYGYTF. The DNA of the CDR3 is TGTGCCAGTAGTATTGGGTGGCCCGACAGGAGTGACTATGGCTACACCTTC.

CDR3 DNA: TGTGCCAGCAGCCCCCAGGTGGGAGATACGCAGTATTTT. Its translation: CASSPQVGDTQYF. V is TRBV7-2 and J is TRBJ2-3; no reliable D call. Germline V gene lookup returns CDR1 SGHTA and CDR2 FQGNSA. The CDR3 has 13 residues. V was clipped by 5 bases and J by 5 bases, with 11 bases between them.

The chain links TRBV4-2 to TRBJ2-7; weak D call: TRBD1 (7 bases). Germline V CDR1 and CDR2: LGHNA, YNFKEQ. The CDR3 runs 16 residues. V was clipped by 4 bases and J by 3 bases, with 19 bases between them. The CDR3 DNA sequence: TGTGCCAGCAGCCTCACAGGAGGGACAGACTACTACGAGCAGTACTTC. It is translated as CASSLTGGTDYYEQYF.

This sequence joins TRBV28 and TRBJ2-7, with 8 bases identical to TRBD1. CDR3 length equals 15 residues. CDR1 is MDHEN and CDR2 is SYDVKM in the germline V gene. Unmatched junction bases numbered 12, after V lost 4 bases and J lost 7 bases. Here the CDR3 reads CASSSTRTGNREQYF. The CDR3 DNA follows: TGTGCCAGCAGTTCAACCCGGACAGGGAACAGGGAGCAGTACTTC.

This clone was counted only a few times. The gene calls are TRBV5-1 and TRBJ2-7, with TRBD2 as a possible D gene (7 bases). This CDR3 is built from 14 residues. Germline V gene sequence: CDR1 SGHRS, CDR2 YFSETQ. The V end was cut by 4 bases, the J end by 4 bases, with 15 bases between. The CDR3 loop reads CASSPEGGGYEQYF. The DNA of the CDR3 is TGCGCCAGCAGCCCGGAGGGGGGAGGGTACGAGCAGTACTTC.

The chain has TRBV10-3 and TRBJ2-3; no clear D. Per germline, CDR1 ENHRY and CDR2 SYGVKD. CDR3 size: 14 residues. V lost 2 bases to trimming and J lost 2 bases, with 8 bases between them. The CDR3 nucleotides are TGTGCCATCAGTGAGATGGCGGACACAGATACGCAGTATTTT. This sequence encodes CAISEMADTDTQYF.

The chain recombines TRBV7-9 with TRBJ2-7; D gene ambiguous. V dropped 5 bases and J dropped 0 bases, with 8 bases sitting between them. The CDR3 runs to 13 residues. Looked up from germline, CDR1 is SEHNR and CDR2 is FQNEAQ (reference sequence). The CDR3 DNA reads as TGTGCCAGCAGCCCGGAGAGCTCCTACGAGCAGTACTTC. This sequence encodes CASSPESSYEQYF.

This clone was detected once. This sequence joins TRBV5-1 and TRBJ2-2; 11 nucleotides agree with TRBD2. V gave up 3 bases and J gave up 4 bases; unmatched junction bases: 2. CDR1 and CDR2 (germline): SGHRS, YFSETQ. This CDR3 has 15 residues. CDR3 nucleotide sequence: TGCGCCAGCAGCTGGACTAGCGGGCTCACCGGGGAGCTGTTTTTT. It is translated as CASSWTSGLTGELFF.

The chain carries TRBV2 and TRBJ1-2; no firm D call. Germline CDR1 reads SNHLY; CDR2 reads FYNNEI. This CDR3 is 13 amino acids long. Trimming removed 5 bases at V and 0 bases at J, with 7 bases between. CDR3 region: CASSTTTNYGYTF. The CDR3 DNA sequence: TGTGCCAGCAGTACGACTACTAACTATGGCTACACCTTC.

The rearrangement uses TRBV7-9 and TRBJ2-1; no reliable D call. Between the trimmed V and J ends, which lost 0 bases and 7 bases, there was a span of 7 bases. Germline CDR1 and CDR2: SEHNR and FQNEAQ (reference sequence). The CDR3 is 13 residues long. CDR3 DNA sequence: TGTGCCAGCAGCTTAGCGTCCGGGAATGAGCAGTTCTTC. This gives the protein CASSLASGNEQFF.

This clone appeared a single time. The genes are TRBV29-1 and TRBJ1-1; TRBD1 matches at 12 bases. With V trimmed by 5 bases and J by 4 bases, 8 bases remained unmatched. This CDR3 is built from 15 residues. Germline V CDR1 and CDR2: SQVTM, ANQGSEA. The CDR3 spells CSVYAGDRGPTEAFF. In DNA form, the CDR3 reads TGCAGCGTTTACGCCGGGGACAGGGGGCCCACTGAAGCTTTCTTT.

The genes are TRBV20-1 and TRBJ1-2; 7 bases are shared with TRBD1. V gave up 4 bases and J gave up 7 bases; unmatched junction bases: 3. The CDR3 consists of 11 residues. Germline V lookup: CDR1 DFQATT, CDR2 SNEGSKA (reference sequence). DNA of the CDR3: TGCAGTGCTACGAACAGGGGTGGCTACACCTTC. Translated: CSATNRGGYTF.